The subject of this entry is one TCR beta chain. The CDR3 extends over 14 amino acids. The germline gives CDR1 SQVTM, CDR2 ANQGSEA. With 8 bases removed from V and 2 bases from J, the gap between germline ends came to 17 bases. This entry belongs to a study of radiotherapy plus CTLA-4 blockade in lung cancer. At the level of the study: In less than 20% of patients, objective responses were seen; approximately 31% had disease control.

Profiling relied on immunoSEQ multiplex PCR, and the TCRdb table lists in-frame clones only, not all of them. The table has about 35,000 clones, 75% to 90% seen once; the top ten hold 5% to 7.5%. CTLA-4 blockade using ipilimumab, together with focal radiation, was received by patients with chemo-refractory metastatic non-small-cell lung cancer. The chain uses TRBV29-1 and TRBJ2-3; D is perhaps TRBD2 (5 bases). Sequenced material: peripheral blood, taken from a patient treated with radiotherapy plus ipilimumab. This TCR came from a human donor with non-small cell lung cancer who had stable disease on radiotherapy plus ipilimumab. This CDR3 reads CSSRAVASTDTQYF. Written as DNA, the CDR3 is TGCAGCTCTAGAGCGGTAGCTTCCACAGATACGCAGTATTTT.